This T cell receptor (beta chain) was documented in a study of T cells after yellow fever vaccination. Study results and limitations: Abundant clonotypes from the bulk population could have been carried over as contaminants into FACS-sorted repertoires.

Looked up from germline, CDR1 is SGHTA and CDR2 is FQGNSA. Trimming took 7 bases from V and 4 from J, leaving 13 bases between them. The CDR3 sequence is 13 residues long. As TCR cDNA was made by 5'RACE template switching, a universal primer site and UMIs were added. TCRdb reprocessed the 5' RACE reads via MiXCR and lists one record per CDR3 protein. The data contain 170,000 or so distinct CDR3 sequences, about 6.2% of them singletons. Only a few counts were recorded for this clonotype. Its specificity is unknown. The specimen was CD4+ T cells sorted from PBMCs, collected on the day of the first yellow fever vaccination. V is TRBV7-2 and J is TRBJ1-2, with TRBD1 as a possible D gene (6 bases). The clonotype originates from a man younger than 35 who received the YFV17D yellow fever vaccine. The CDR3 loop reads CASTPDRLYGYTF. The CDR3, as DNA: TGTGCCAGCACCCCGGACAGACTCTATGGCTACACCTTC.